Listed here are 30 T cell receptor beta chains from one sample, sequenced in a study of neurological immune-mediated disorders. TCRdb recomputed calls from the 5' RACE reads with MiXCR, one row per CDR3 protein. The repertoire holds some 28,000 distinct CDR3 sequences, with 9% to 15% as singletons. Sequencing input: PBMCs. Receptors were obtained from a man in his fifties or sixties in good health.

In its sample, this clonotype was seen a few times. The rearrangement links TRBV7-3 to TRBJ1-5, with TRBD1 as a possible D gene (6 bases). The CDR3 is 13 amino acids. Germline values: CDR1 SGHTA, CDR2 FQGTGA. V was trimmed by 6 bases and J by 4 bases, leaving 10 bases between them. The CDR3: CASSQGQNQPQHF. CDR3 nucleotides: TGTGCCAGCAGTCAAGGACAGAATCAGCCCCAGCATTTT.

This clonotype was observed at least ten times. The chain recombines TRBV5-1 with TRBJ2-7; TRBD2 matches at 10 bases. The trim removed 0 bases at V and 4 bases at J, leaving 4 bases unmatched. There are 15 residues in the CDR3. From germline, CDR1 is SGHRS and CDR2 YFSETQ. This CDR3 is CASSLGLAGTYEQYF. CDR3 DNA sequence: TGCGCCAGCAGCTTGGGACTAGCGGGTACATACGAGCAGTACTTC.

This clonotype was observed many times. The CDR3 DNA sequence: TGTGCCAGCAGTTTTGCGGGGACCGTAAGGACCCAGTACTTC. Encoded protein: CASSFAGTVRTQYF. The chain joins TRBV28 to TRBJ2-5, with a tentative D call TRBD2 (6 bases). The CDR3 covers 14 residues. V lost 3 bases, J lost 7 bases, and 15 bases lay in between. Germline V lookup: CDR1 MDHEN, CDR2 SYDVKM.

At least ten counts were recorded for this clonotype. The chain employs TRBV5-1 and TRBJ2-5; D is unresolved. There are 15 residues in the CDR3. V shed 0 bases and J shed 0 bases, with 9 bases lying between them. The V gene's germline CDR1 is SGHRS and CDR2 YFSETQ. CDR3 region: CASSLAGRYQETQYF. CDR3 bases: TGCGCCAGCAGCTTGGCCGGACGGTACCAAGAGACCCAGTACTTC.

This clonotype was observed at least ten times. One end of the junction does not line up with germline, which may come from a read error. The rearrangement joins TRBV7-2 to TRBJ2-7; no clear D. The CDR3 runs to 13 residues. Germline V lookup: CDR1 SGHTA, CDR2 FQGNSA. CDR3 loop: CASSFAVSNEQYF. The CDR3 DNA reads as TGTGCCAGCAGCTTTGCGGTCTCCAACGAGCAGTACTTC. The whole variable domain, remainder taken from reference TRBV7-2 and TRBJ2-7, is GAGVSQSPSNKVTEKGKDVELRCDPISGHTALYWYRQSLGQGLEFLIYFQGNSAPDKSGLPSDRFSAERTGGSVSTLTIQRTQQEDSAVYLCASSFAVSNEQYFGPGTRLTVT.

This clonotype was observed at least ten times. The gene calls are TRBV29-1 and TRBJ2-2; TRBD2 is a possible D gene (6 bases). CDR3 length: 17 amino acids. Trimming stripped 6 bases from V and 0 bases from J, with 20 bases between. Germline assignment: CDR1 SQVTM and CDR2 ANQGSEA. The CDR3, as DNA: TGCAGCGTCGGGACTGGGGGTGGAGAGGCGAACACCGGGGAGCTGTTTTTT. The encoded protein is CSVGTGGGEANTGELFF.

This clonotype was recorded many times. V usage is TRBV6-5 and J usage is TRBJ1-2; perhaps TRBD1 as D (6 bases). With 6 bases removed from V and 4 bases from J, the gap between germline ends came to 15 bases. CDR1 is MNHEY and CDR2 is SVGAGI in the germline V gene. This CDR3 has 14 amino acids. The CDR3 sequence: CASSAAGTTYGYTF. The CDR3 DNA reads as TGTGCCAGCAGCGCCGCCGGGACAACCTATGGCTACACCTTC.

This clonotype was seen many times. V gene TRBV20-1 combines with J gene TRBJ2-5; the D gene could be TRBD1 or TRBD2 (6 bases each). Trimming left V 5 bases short and J 3 bases short, with 16 bases between. CDR1 and CDR2 from the germline V gene are DFQATT and SNEGSKA (reference sequence). This CDR3 spans 14 amino acids. This CDR3 is CSAGRRGAEETQYF. The CDR3 region has the DNA TGCAGTGCTGGGAGGAGGGGGGCCGAAGAGACCCAGTACTTC.

This clonotype was recorded at least ten times. The chain uses TRBV2 and TRBJ2-1, with TRBD1 identical over 7 bases. Trimming at V came to 6 bases and at J to 0 bases, leaving 8 bases not matched to a gene. The length of the CDR3 is 16 residues. Germline CDR1 SNHLY, CDR2 FYNNEI. The CDR3 DNA is TGTGCCAGCAGCGACCTGACAGGGAGCTCCTACAATGAGCAGTTCTTC. This sequence encodes CASSDLTGSSYNEQFF.

This clonotype was counted ten times or more. The chain employs TRBV7-2 and TRBJ2-3; possible D gene TRBD1, 6 bases. Trimming stripped 4 bases from V and 4 bases from J, with 12 bases between. In germline, CDR1 is SGHTA, CDR2 FQGNSA. CDR3 length equals 14 residues. The CDR3 coding sequence is TGTGCCAGCAGCTGGCTTGGGGGCGCAGATACGCAGTATTTT. Translating gives CASSWLGGADTQYF.

J is TRBJ1-5 and V is TRBV20-1; D gene unclear. The germline V gene encodes CDR1 DFQATT and CDR2 SNEGSKA (reference sequence). Deletions cut 2 bases from V and 0 bases from J, with 11 bases between. The CDR3 consists of 15 residues. The CDR3 here is CSARQVANSNQPQHF. The CDR3 coding sequence is TGCAGTGCTAGACAAGTTGCAAATAGCAATCAGCCCCAGCATTTT.

The chain recombines TRBV7-9 with TRBJ2-1; 10 bases match TRBD2. Per germline, CDR1 SEHNR and CDR2 FQNEAQ (reference sequence). The CDR3 runs 13 residues. V lost 10 bases and J lost 9; bases outside the gene matches: 9. CDR3 sequence: CANNLAGGAEQFF. In DNA form, the CDR3 reads TGTGCCAACAACTTAGCGGGAGGTGCTGAGCAGTTCTTC.

This clonotype has more than one count but fewer than ten. The rearrangement links TRBV29-1 to TRBJ1-2; D is unclear. Germline assignment: CDR1 SQVTM and CDR2 ANQGSEA. The CDR3 runs to 17 residues. Deletions cut 0 bases from V and 0 bases from J, with 17 bases between. Here the CDR3 reads CSVEDYGGIRPNYGYTF. Here the CDR3 DNA reads TGCAGCGTTGAAGATTACGGAGGCATACGTCCTAACTATGGCTACACCTTC.

In regard to this clonotype: Sequence at one end of the junction differs from germline and may be a read error. This sequence joins TRBV4-3 and TRBJ2-7, with a tentative D call TRBD2 (5 bases). This CDR3 comprises 15 residues. CDR1 and CDR2 (germline): LGHNA, YSLEER. CDR3 sequence: CASSQDTGMTYEQYF. In DNA, the CDR3 is TGCGCCAGCAGCCAAGACACCGGGATGACCTATGAGCAGTACTTC.

The table lists this clonotype with many counts. The chain couples TRBV7-3 to TRBJ2-1; a possible D gene is TRBD2 (5 bases). The ends were cut back, 2 bases at V and 7 bases at J, with 12 bases in the middle. Looked up from germline, CDR1 is SGHTA and CDR2 is FQGTGA. The CDR3 is made up of 14 amino acids. The CDR3: CASSLVGGRNEQFF. CDR3 coding DNA: TGTGCCAGCAGCTTAGTCGGAGGTCGGAATGAGCAGTTCTTC.

This clonotype was counted at least ten times. CDR3 residues: CASGLVDQPQHF. The CDR3 DNA sequence: TGTGCTAGTGGTTTGGTGGATCAGCCCCAGCATTTT. This chain links TRBV12-5 with TRBJ1-5; D is unresolved. The CDR3 sequence is 12 residues long. Germline V gene sequence: CDR1 LGHNT, CDR2 FRNRAP. V was cut by 0 bases and J by 5 bases, with 2 bases left in between.

This clonotype was recorded at least ten times. The chain carries TRBV27 and TRBJ1-5, with 9 bases that match TRBD1. CDR1 MNHEY and CDR2 SMNVEV come from the germline V gene (reference sequence). Losses at the gene ends were 3 bases for V and 5 bases for J; bases not matched to a gene: 5. The CDR3 sequence is 15 residues long. The CDR3 nucleotides are TGTGCCAGCAGTTTGGGGACAGGGCGGGATCAGCCCCAGCATTTT. It encodes CASSLGTGRDQPQHF.

The rearrangement joins TRBV6-1 to TRBJ2-1, with 9 bases fitting TRBD1. V shed 4 bases, J shed 8 bases, and the junction held 9 bases outside the gene matches. Germline CDR1 and CDR2: MNHNS and SASEGT. The length of the CDR3 is 15 residues. CDR3: CASSGWTGAVDEQFF. The CDR3 DNA sequence: TGTGCCAGCAGTGGCTGGACAGGGGCGGTCGATGAGCAGTTCTTC.

This clonotype was counted at least ten times. This chain connects TRBV20-1 to TRBJ1-3; D is perhaps TRBD1 (5 bases). CDR1 and CDR2 from the germline V gene are DFQATT and SNEGSKA (reference sequence). The CDR3 extends over 14 amino acids. The germline V and J ends were trimmed by 2 bases and 4 bases, with 12 bases remaining between them. Here the CDR3 DNA reads TGCAGTGCTAGATCTCTCGGGGGAGGAAACACCATATATTTT. Translating gives CSARSLGGGNTIYF.

This clonotype was found many times. The rearrangement uses TRBV9 and TRBJ1-3; possibly TRBD1 for D (6 bases). Trimming pared 3 bases from V and 8 bases from J, leaving 15 bases between. The germline V gene encodes CDR1 SGDLS and CDR2 YYNGEE. CDR3 length equals 14 residues. The CDR3 sequence is CASSASARGDTIYF. The CDR3 DNA is TGTGCCAGCAGCGCAAGCGCCAGGGGAGACACCATATATTTT.

This clonotype has at least ten counts. The chain links TRBV5-1 to TRBJ2-1; the D gene is possibly TRBD1 (6 bases). The CDR3 is 16 amino acids. Germline V gene sequence: CDR1 SGHRS, CDR2 YFSETQ. V shed 2 bases and J shed 3 bases, with 15 bases lying between them. This chain's CDR3 is CASSFGGAKDYNEQFF. The CDR3, as DNA: TGCGCCAGCAGCTTTGGGGGCGCTAAGGACTACAATGAGCAGTTCTTC. Full variable domain (remainder filled in from reference TRBV5-1 and TRBJ2-1): KAGVTQTPRYLIKTRGQQVTLSCSPISGHRSVSWYQQTPGQGLQFLFEYFSETQRNKGNFPGRFSGRQFSNSRSEMNVSTLELGDSALYLCASSFGGAKDYNEQFFGPGTRLTVL.

Notes on this clonotype: A much bigger clone sits one base away, suggesting this may be a read error. The chain carries TRBV7-6 and TRBJ1-5; TRBD1 aligns across 7 bases. V lost 5 bases and J lost 7; bases outside the gene matches: 14. The CDR3 is made up of 16 amino acids. Germline CDR1 reads SGHVS; CDR2 reads FNYEAQ. CDR3 sequence (DNA): TGTGCCAGCAGCCAGAGGGGGCCGGGCTCCAGGCAGCCCCAGCATTTT. This encodes CASSQRGPGSRQPQHF.

At least ten counts were recorded for this clonotype. The chain is built from TRBV6-2 or TRBV6-3 and TRBJ2-1; a possible D gene is TRBD1 (5 bases). Trimming shortened V by 2 bases and J by 4 bases, and 12 bases separated the two germline ends. This CDR3 is built from 15 residues. The germline V gene has CDR1 MNHEY and CDR2 SVGEGT. CDR3: CASSYQQAEYNEQFF. In DNA form, the CDR3 reads TGTGCCAGCAGTTACCAACAGGCAGAATACAATGAGCAGTTCTTC.

By its share, this clonotype is medium-sized. V and J are TRBV6-5 and TRBJ1-1, with 7 positions matching TRBD1. Germline V lookup: CDR1 MNHEY, CDR2 SVGAGI. The junction had 5 bases not matched to a gene; V was cut back by 6 bases and J by 1 base. The CDR3 contains 14 residues. CDR3: CASSDRASNTEAFF. The CDR3 bases are TGTGCCAGCAGCGACAGGGCCTCGAACACTGAAGCTTTCTTT.

This clonotype was counted a single time. The junction and the germline gene differ at one end; a read error may be behind it. V is TRBV5-5 and J is TRBJ2-3, with 11 bases that match TRBD2. The germline gives CDR1 SGHKS, CDR2 YYEKEE (reference sequence). This CDR3 contains 15 residues. The CDR3 coding sequence is TGTGCCAGCAGGCAGCTTAGCGGGAGGGCCGATACGCAGGATTTT. As protein: CASRQLSGRADTQDF. Looking up the rest from reference TRBV5-5 and TRBJ2-3 gives the full variable domain: DAGVTQSPTHLIKTRGQQVTLRCSPISGHKSVSWYQQVLGQGPQFIFQYYEKEERGRGNFPDRFSARQFPNYSSELNVNALLLGDSALYLCASRQLSGRADTQDFGPGTRLTVL.

There are a few counts of this clonotype. The chain joins TRBV7-6 to TRBJ1-1; possible D gene TRBD1, 6 bases. Looked up from germline, CDR1 is SGHVS and CDR2 is FNYEAQ. The V gene lost 5 bases and the J gene lost 5 bases, with 15 bases spanning the gap. The CDR3 contains 14 residues. The CDR3 loop is CASSSPGGATEAFF. The DNA for the CDR3 is TGTGCCAGCAGCAGCCCCGGGGGGGCTACTGAAGCTTTCTTT.

The chain links TRBV6-5 to TRBJ2-1; the match to TRBD1 covers 8 bases. The V gene end was trimmed by 7 bases and the J gene end by 5 bases; junction bases not matched to a gene: 7. This CDR3 is built from 14 residues. Germline V gene sequence: CDR1 MNHEY, CDR2 SVGAGI. CDR3 region: CASKPGQANNEQFF. CDR3 bases: TGTGCCAGCAAACCGGGACAGGCGAACAATGAGCAGTTCTTC.

This clonotype came up many times. The chain employs TRBV4-3 and TRBJ2-7; TRBD2 agrees at 8 bases. Trimming cost V 0 bases and J 4 bases; bases outside gene matches: 5. The germline CDR1 and CDR2 sequences are LGHNA and YSLEER. The CDR3 sequence is 15 residues long. The chain's CDR3 is CASSQDPAGDYEQYF. Written as DNA, the CDR3 is TGCGCCAGCAGCCAAGATCCAGCGGGGGATTACGAGCAGTACTTC.

In this sample, this clonotype turned up many times. The chain has TRBV5-1 and TRBJ1-2; D is unresolved. CDR1 SGHRS and CDR2 YFSETQ come from the germline V gene. Trimming took off 4 bases at V and 2 bases at J, with 9 bases between the two ends. This CDR3 spans 13 amino acids. The DNA of the CDR3 is TGCGCCAGCAGCCCCGTTTCCAACTATGGCTACACCTTC. Protein: CASSPVSNYGYTF.

Many counts were recorded for this clonotype. This chain joins TRBV5-1 and TRBJ2-5; D uncertain. V lost 0 bases, J lost 5 bases, and 8 bases lay in between. Germline V gene sequence: CDR1 SGHRS, CDR2 YFSETQ. The CDR3 runs to 13 residues. The CDR3 nucleotides are TGCGCCAGCAGCTTGGACAGTCACGAGACCCAGTACTTC. It yields the protein CASSLDSHETQYF.